This T cell receptor beta chain was captured by sequencing in a study of blood T cell repertoires in COVID-19 (TCRdb year 2020). As for the study more broadly: Samples covering the acute and convalescent phases of COVID-19 were provided by collaborators in the United States, Italy and Spain. The prospective study material was composed of cDNA or gDNA derived from T cells, B-cell-depleted T cells, or PBMCs. The dataset comprised deeply sampled blood TCRbeta repertoires from subjects exposed to, actively infected with, or recovered from COVID-19. A freely available public database, intended as a resource for researchers studying the immune response to SARS-CoV-2, is where the repertoires were released. The samples were drawn from two sources: the first 160 participants of the ongoing ImmuneRACE study, and over 950 subjects contributed by 6 global collaborators. Nearly every sample came with metadata listing a de-identified subject ID, COVID-19 status, age in years and sex. Where available, HLA class I and class II types were obtained from metadata supplied by the sample provider rather than from assay-based typing.

Collaborating institutions collected whole blood in K2EDTA tubes following their own protocols. For TCRbeta analysis, collaborator samples were shipped as frozen whole blood, as isolated PBMCs, or as DNA extracted from either sample type. TCRbeta CDR3 regions were amplified from genomic DNA by means of the immunoSEQ Assay, a bias-controlled multiplex PCR. Per the source publication's procedure: Within the assay, amplification of reference gene primers was used to estimate how many nucleated cells each sample contained. To quantify the absolute abundance of each unique TCRbeta CDR3 rearrangement, sequence reads were collapsed and filtered. For each sample, productive Simpson clonality was calculated as the square root of Simpson's diversity index across productive rearrangements. This immuneACCESS table, as held by TCRdb, lists in-frame sequences with V and J called but not all clones. Of the missing ones, under half trace to an unresolved V gene in checked studies; the others have no known cause. The V and J calls and the clone size are those of that table, but D and trimming were determined from the DNA. The sample contains about 52,000 clones, around 91% of them found a single time. About 2.9% of the sample goes to the ten largest clones.

A word on this clone: Its binding antigen is unknown. No much larger clonotype is one base removed from it; base qualities were not supplied.

Germline trimming: 7 bases from V, 6 bases from J; junction bases outside gene matches: 7. Looking up the germline V gene (reference sequence) yields CDR1 MNHEY and CDR2 SMNVEV. The CDR3 runs 13 residues from the cysteine to the phenylalanine. Just CDR3 DNA is preserved here, 39 bases in frame from base 1. Study-wide conclusions, independent of this receptor: Clinical and demographic metadata were provided uncurated, with the amount varying by source and participant.

The sequence was obtained from a human donor in a cohort sampled during active COVID-19. Material: peripheral blood. The chain is made from TRBV27 and TRBJ2-7; 9 bases in the middle match TRBD1. The CDR3 amino acid sequence is: CASTSRQGGEQYF. The bases are TGTGCCAGCACCTCCCGACAGGGGGGCGAGCAGTACTTC.